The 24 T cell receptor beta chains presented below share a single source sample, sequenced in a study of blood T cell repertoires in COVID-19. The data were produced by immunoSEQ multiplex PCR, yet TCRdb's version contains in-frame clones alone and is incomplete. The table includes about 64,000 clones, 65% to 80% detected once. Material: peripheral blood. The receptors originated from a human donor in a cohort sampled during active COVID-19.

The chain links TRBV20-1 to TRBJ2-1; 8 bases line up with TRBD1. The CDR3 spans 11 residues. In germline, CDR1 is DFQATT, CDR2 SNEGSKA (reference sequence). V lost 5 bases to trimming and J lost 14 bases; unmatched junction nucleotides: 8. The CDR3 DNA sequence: TGCAGTGCTCATCCAGGGGGCGGGGAGTTCTTC. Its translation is CSAHPGGGEFF.

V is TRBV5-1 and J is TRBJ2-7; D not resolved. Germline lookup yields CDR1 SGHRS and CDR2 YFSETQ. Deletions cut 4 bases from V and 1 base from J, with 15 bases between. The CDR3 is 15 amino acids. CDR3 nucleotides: TGCGCCAGCAGCCCACGCCAGTCATCGTCCTACGAGCAGTACTTC. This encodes CASSPRQSSSYEQYF.

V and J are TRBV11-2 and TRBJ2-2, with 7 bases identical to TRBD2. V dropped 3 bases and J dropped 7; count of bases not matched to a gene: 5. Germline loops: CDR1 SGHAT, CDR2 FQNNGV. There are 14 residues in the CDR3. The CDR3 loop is CASSFQGGIGELFF. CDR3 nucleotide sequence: TGTGCCAGCAGCTTTCAGGGAGGGATCGGGGAGCTGTTTTTT.

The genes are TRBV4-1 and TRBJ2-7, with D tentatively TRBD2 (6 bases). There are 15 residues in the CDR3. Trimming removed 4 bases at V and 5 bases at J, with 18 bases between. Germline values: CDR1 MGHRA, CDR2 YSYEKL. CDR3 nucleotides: TGCGCCAGCAGCCGACTAAACCGGGACTTAAACGAGCAGTACTTC. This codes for CASSRLNRDLNEQYF.

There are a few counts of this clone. The CDR3 sequence is CASSHGGSFGNTIYF. CDR3 coding DNA: TGCGCCAGCAGCCATGGCGGGAGCTTTGGAAACACCATATATTTT. The V and J genes are TRBV4-1 and TRBJ1-3, with D hard to call. The CDR3 runs to 15 residues. Trimming took off 3 bases at V and 3 bases at J, with 12 bases between the two ends. Per germline, CDR1 MGHRA and CDR2 YSYEKL.

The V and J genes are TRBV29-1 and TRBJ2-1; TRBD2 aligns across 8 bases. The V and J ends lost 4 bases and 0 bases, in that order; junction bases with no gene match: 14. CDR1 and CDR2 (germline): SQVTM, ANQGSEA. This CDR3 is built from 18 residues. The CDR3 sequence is CSVGSRPGGGSSYNEQFF. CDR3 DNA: TGCAGCGTTGGCTCACGGCCGGGAGGGGGGAGCTCCTACAATGAGCAGTTCTTC.

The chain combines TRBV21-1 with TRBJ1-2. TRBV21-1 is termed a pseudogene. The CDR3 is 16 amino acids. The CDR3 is CASSREGPPTNYGYTF. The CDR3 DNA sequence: TGTGCCAGCAGCCGTGAGGGTCCACCCACTAACTATGGCTACACCTTC.

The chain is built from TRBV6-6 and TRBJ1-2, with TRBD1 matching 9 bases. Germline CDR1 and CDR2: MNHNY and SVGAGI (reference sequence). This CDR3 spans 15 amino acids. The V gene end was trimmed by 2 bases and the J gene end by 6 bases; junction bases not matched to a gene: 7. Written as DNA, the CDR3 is TGTGCCAGCAGTTACAAGGGACAGGGTTTAGATGGCTACACCTTC. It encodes CASSYKGQGLDGYTF.

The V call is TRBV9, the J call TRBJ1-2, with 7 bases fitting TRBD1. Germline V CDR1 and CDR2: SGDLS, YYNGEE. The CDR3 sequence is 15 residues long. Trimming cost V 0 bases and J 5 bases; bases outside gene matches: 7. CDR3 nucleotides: TGTGCCAGCAGCGTAGTTGAGGGGGCGAGGTATGGCTACACCTTC. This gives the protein CASSVVEGARYGYTF.

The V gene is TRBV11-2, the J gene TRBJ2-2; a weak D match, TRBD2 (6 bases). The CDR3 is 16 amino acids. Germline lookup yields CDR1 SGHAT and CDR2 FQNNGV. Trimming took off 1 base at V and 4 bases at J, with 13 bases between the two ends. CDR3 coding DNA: TGTGCCAGCAGCTTAGCCCGAGCGGGCGCCACCGGGGAGCTGTTTTTT. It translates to CASSLARAGATGELFF. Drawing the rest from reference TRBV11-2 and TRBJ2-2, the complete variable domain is EAGVAQSPRYKIIEKRQSVAFWCNPISGHATLYWYQQILGQGPKLLIQFQNNGVVDDSQLPKDRFSAERLKGVDSTLKIQPAKLEDSAVYLCASSLARAGATGELFFGEGSRLTVL.

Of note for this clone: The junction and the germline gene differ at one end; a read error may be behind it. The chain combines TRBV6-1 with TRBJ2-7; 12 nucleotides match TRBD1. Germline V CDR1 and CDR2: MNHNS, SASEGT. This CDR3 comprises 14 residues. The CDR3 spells CASSEGTGGREQYF. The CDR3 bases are TGTGCCAGCAGCGAAGGGACAGGGGGCCGCGAGCAGTACTTC.

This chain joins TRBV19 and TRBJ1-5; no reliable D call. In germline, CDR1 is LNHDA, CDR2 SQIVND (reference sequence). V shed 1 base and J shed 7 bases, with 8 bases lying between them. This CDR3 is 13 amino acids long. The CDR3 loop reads CASSIGPEQPQHF. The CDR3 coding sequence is TGTGCCAGTAGTATAGGGCCGGAGCAGCCCCAGCATTTT.

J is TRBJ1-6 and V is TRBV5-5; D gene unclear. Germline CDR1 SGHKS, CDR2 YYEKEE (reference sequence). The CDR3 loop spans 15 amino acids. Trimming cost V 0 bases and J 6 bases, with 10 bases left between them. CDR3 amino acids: CASSLVGDSNSPLHF. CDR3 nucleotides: TGTGCCAGCAGCTTGGTAGGAGATAGTAATTCACCCCTCCACTTT. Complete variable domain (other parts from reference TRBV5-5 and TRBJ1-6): DAGVTQSPTHLIKTRGQQVTLRCSPISGHKSVSWYQQVLGQGPQFIFQYYEKEERGRGNFPDRFSARQFPNYSSELNVNALLLGDSALYLCASSLVGDSNSPLHFGNGTRLTVT.

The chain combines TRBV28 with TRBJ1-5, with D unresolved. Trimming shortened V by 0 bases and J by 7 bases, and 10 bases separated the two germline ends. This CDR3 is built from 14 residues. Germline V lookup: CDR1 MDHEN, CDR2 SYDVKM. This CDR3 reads CASSLWAERQPQHF. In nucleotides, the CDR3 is TGTGCCAGCAGTTTATGGGCGGAACGGCAGCCCCAGCATTTT. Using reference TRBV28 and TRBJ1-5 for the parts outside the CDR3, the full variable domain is DVKVTQSSRYLVKRTGEKVFLECVQDMDHENMFWYRQDPGLGLRLIYFSYDVKMKEKGDIPEGYSVSREKKERFSLILESASTNQTSMYLCASSLWAERQPQHFGDGTRLSIL.

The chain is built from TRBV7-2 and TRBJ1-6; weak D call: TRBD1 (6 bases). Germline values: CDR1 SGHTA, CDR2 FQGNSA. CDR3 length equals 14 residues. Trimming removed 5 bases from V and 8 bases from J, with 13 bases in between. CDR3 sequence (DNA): TGTGCCAGCAGCCCCGGGACAAGGTATTCACCCCTCCACTTT. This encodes CASSPGTRYSPLHF.

The CDR3 is CATSDGGTSGQETQYF. The CDR3 nucleotides read TGTGCCACCAGTGACGGGGGGACTAGCGGTCAAGAGACCCAGTACTTC. The chain links TRBV24-1 to TRBJ2-5, with TRBD2 identical over 11 bases. CDR1 is KGHDR, CDR2 SFDVKD, per germline. Unmatched junction bases numbered 5, after V lost 4 bases and J lost 2 bases. This CDR3 region has 16 residues.

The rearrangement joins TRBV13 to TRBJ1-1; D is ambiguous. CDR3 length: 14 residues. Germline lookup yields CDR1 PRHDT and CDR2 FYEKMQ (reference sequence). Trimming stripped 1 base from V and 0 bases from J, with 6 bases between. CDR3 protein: CASSLEPVNTEAFF. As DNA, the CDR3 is TGTGCCAGCAGCTTAGAGCCCGTGAACACTGAAGCTTTCTTT.

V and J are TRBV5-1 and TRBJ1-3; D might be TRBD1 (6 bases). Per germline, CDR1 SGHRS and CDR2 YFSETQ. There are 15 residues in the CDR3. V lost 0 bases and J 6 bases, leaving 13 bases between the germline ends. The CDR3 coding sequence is TGCGCCAGCAGCTTGGGGGACAAGGAACCAAACACCATATATTTT. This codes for CASSLGDKEPNTIYF.

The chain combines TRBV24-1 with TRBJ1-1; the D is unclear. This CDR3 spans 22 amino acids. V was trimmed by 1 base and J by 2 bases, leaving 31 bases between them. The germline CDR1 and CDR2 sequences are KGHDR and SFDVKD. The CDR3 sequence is CATSDFFERWALRSLVNTEAFF. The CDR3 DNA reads TGTGCCACCAGTGATTTCTTCGAGCGGTGGGCACTGAGGTCCCTCGTTAACACTGAAGCTTTCTTT.

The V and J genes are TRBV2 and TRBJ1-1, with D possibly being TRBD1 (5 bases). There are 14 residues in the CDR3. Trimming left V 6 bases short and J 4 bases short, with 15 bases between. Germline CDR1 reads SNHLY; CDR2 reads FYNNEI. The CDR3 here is CASRFFRETTEAFF. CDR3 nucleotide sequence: TGTGCCAGCAGATTCTTCAGGGAAACCACTGAAGCTTTCTTT.

The CDR3 spells CASSLRQAYNEQFF. CDR3 nucleotide sequence: TGTGCCAGCAGCTTGAGGCAGGCCTACAATGAGCAGTTCTTC. The genes are TRBV5-8 and TRBJ2-1; D gene uncertain. V lost 1 base and J 2 bases, leaving 7 bases between the germline ends. Germline V gene data show CDR1 as SGHTS and CDR2 as YDEGEE. This CDR3 has 14 amino acids.

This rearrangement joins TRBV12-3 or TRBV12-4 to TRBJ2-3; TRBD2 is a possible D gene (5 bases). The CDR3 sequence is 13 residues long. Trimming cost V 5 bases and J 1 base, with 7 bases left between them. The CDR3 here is CASSLRGTDTQYF. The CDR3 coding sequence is TGTGCCAGCAGTCTGCGGGGCACAGATACGCAGTATTTT.

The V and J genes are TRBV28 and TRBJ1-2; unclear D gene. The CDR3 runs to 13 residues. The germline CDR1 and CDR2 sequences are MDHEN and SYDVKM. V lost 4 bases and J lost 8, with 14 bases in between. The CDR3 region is CASSSLPSTGYTF. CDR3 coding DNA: TGTGCCAGCAGTTCCCTCCCGAGCACCGGCTACACCTTC.

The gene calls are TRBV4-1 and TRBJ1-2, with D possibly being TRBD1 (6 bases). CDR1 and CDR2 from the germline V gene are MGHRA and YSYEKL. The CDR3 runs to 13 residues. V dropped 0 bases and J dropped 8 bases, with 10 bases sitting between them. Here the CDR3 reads CASSQERGTGYTF. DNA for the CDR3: TGCGCCAGCAGCCAAGAAAGGGGGACGGGCTACACCTTC.